This T cell receptor (beta chain) was profiled in a study of cytomegalovirus exposure and HLA in healthy donors. PCR primers comprised 60 Vbeta and 13 Jbeta primers. TCRdb's table, derived via immunoSEQ multiplex PCR, lists solely in-frame clones and lacks some. The table includes 120,000 to 150,000 clones, around 85% detected once. After removal of 6 bases from V and 5 bases from J, the junction contained 8 bases not matched to a gene. Germline V gene data show CDR1 as MNHEY and CDR2 as SMNVEV (reference sequence). The CDR3 has 15 amino acids. Sequenced sample: PBMCs. The chain carries TRBV27 and TRBJ2-3; 10 bases fit TRBD2. The sequence derives from a female donor in good health and CMV-seronegative. The CDR3 coding sequence is TGTGCCAGCAGACCGGGACTAGCGAGGGGAGATACGCAGTATTTT. This translates into CASRPGLARGDTQYF.